This T cell receptor beta chain was recorded in a study of cytomegalovirus exposure and HLA in healthy donors. Background on the study: Some 180 million T cells yielded fewer than 120 million unique TCR beta sequences in earlier analysis. Study-level results: A later analysis associated some 16,000 TCR beta sequences with HLA alleles at a 0.05 false discovery rate.

Details on this clone: What it recognizes is unknown.

It was with 60 Vbeta and 13 Jbeta primers that the PCR ran. The protocol was immunoSEQ multiplex PCR, while the TCRdb copy is restricted to in-frame clones and leaves out a portion. The profile covers approximately 120,000 clones, with about 85% appearing a single time and approximately 4% taken by the ten largest. This sequence was found in a young man in good health and CMV-seropositive. The sequenced sample consisted of PBMCs.

The CDR3 is CSATGLEAFF. As DNA, the CDR3 is TGCAGTGCCACAGGGCTGGAAGCTTTCTTT. The chain links TRBV20-1 to TRBJ1-1, with D possibly being TRBD1 (6 bases). The CDR3 extends over 10 amino acids. V gave up 6 bases and J gave up 8 bases, with 10 bases separating them. Looked up from germline, CDR1 is DFQATT and CDR2 is SNEGSKA (reference sequence).